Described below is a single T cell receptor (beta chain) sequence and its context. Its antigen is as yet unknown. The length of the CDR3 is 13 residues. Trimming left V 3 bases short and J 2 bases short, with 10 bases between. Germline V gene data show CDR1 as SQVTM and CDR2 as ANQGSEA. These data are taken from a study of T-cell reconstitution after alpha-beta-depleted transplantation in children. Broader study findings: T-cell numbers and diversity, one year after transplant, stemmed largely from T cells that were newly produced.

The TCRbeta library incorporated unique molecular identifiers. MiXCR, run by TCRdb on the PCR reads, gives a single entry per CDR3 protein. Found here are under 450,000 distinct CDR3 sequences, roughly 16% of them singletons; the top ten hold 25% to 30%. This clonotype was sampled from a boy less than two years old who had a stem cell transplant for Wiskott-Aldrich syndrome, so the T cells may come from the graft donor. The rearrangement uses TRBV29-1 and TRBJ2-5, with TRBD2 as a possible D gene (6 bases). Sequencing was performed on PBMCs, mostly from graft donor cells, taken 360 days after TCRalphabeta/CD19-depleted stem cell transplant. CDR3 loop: CSVDRTIQETQYF. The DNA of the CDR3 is TGCAGCGTTGATAGGACTATTCAAGAGACCCAGTACTTC.